The 22 T cell receptor beta chains reported below all come from one sample, sequenced in a study of blood T cell repertoires in COVID-19. This table comes from immunoSEQ multiplex PCR, and its TCRdb copy is limited to in-frame clones, with some not included. The sample holds about 70,000 clones, 81% seen once. Sequenced: peripheral blood. The receptor set was obtained from a woman in her 70s with acute or convalescent COVID-19.

The chain links TRBV30 to TRBJ1-5; a possible D gene is TRBD1 (5 bases). V was pared by 2 bases and J by 10 bases, with 12 bases between. CDR1 and CDR2 from the germline V gene are GTSNPN and SVGIG (reference sequence). This CDR3 spans 12 amino acids. CDR3 nucleotide sequence: TGTGCCTGGAGTCCAGGGTCCTCACCCCAGCATTTT. This encodes CAWSPGSSPQHF. Full variable domain (rest looked up from reference TRBV30 and TRBJ1-5): SQTIHQWPATLVQPVGSPLSLECTVEGTSNPNLYWYRQAAGRGLQLLFYSVGIGQISSEVPQNLSASRPQDRQFILSSKKLLLSDSGFYLCAWSPGSSPQHFGDGTRLSIL.

The gene calls are TRBV5-1 and TRBJ2-7; TRBD2 agrees at 7 bases. CDR3 length equals 14 residues. J gave up 3 bases and V 3 bases, and 6 bases lay outside the gene matches. Germline CDR1 reads SGHRS; CDR2 reads YFSETQ. CDR3 amino acids: CASSSIGGNYEQYF. The CDR3 region has the DNA TGCGCCAGCAGCTCGATCGGGGGGAACTACGAGCAGTACTTC.

The gene calls are TRBV19 and TRBJ2-1; TRBD2 aligns across 11 bases. V lost 3 bases and J lost 4; bases outside the gene matches: 8. This CDR3 contains 17 residues. The germline V gene encodes CDR1 LNHDA and CDR2 SQIVND (reference sequence). CDR3 amino acids: CASSIVPGLAAYNEQFF. The CDR3 nucleotides read TGTGCCAGTAGTATTGTCCCGGGACTAGCGGCTTACAATGAGCAGTTCTTC.

The chain employs TRBV4-1 and TRBJ1-6; a weak D match, TRBD1 (5 bases). Germline-derived CDR1 and CDR2 are MGHRA and YSYEKL. V was cut by 2 bases and J by 10 bases, with 12 bases left in between. This CDR3 spans 14 amino acids. CDR3 region: CASSQLRAESPLHF. In nucleotides, the CDR3 is TGCGCCAGCAGCCAACTCAGGGCAGAGTCACCCCTCCACTTT.

This clone was counted between two and nine times. CDR3 coding DNA: TGTGCCAGCAGTGGGGCCCAGAACACTGAAGCTTTCTTT. This codes for CASSGAQNTEAFF. The chain uses TRBV2 and TRBJ1-1; D unclear. Trimming took 4 bases from V and 1 from J, leaving 7 bases between them. The germline V gene encodes CDR1 SNHLY and CDR2 FYNNEI. The CDR3 extends over 13 amino acids.

The genes are TRBV5-6 and TRBJ1-1, with TRBD1 as a possible D gene (5 bases). CDR1 SGHDT and CDR2 YYEEEE come from the germline V gene. The ends were cut back, 4 bases at V and 5 bases at J, with 21 bases in the middle. The CDR3 loop spans 16 amino acids. CDR3 nucleotides: TGTGCCAGCAGCACGGATAGGGGCGGGAGGGCGACTGAAGCTTTCTTT. It translates to CASSTDRGGRATEAFF.

The genes are TRBV10-2 and TRBJ2-2; D may be TRBD1 (5 bases). CDR3 length: 13 residues. V lost 6 bases and J 0 bases, leaving 5 bases between the germline ends. Germline CDR1 and CDR2: WSHSY and SAAADI. Here the CDR3 DNA reads TGCGCCAGCAGGACAGCGAACACCGGGGAGCTGTTTTTT. Protein: CASRTANTGELFF.

V gene TRBV11-2 combines with J gene TRBJ2-2, with unresolved D. Trimming removed 4 bases at V and 2 bases at J, with 8 bases between. This CDR3 has 14 residues. CDR1 is SGHAT and CDR2 is FQNNGV in the germline V gene. The CDR3 region has the DNA TGTGCCAGCAGCTGGCGCGGTAACACCGGGGAGCTGTTTTTT. Protein: CASSWRGNTGELFF.

The sample holds one count of this clone. V is TRBV28 and J is TRBJ2-3; no reliable D call. Germline-derived CDR1 and CDR2 are MDHEN and SYDVKM. The CDR3 totals 10 residues. V lost 10 bases and J 6 bases, leaving 8 bases between the germline ends. The CDR3 loop reads CATYRDTQYF. The CDR3 DNA is TGTGCCACCTACCGGGATACGCAGTATTTT.

V gene TRBV28 combines with J gene TRBJ1-6; D possibly corresponds to TRBD1 (5 bases). Germline CDR1 MDHEN, CDR2 SYDVKM. V dropped 5 bases and J dropped 10 bases, with 18 bases sitting between them. The CDR3 sequence is 15 residues long. CDR3 bases: TGTGCCAGCAGTGGGGACTGGGGACCCAACTCACCCCTCCACTTT. Its protein product is CASSGDWGPNSPLHF.

This chain links TRBV15 with TRBJ2-1; 8 bases fit TRBD1. The length of the CDR3 is 17 residues. Germline V CDR1 and CDR2: LNHNV, YYDKDF (reference sequence). Germline trimming cut 0 bases from V and 9 bases from J; bases unmatched to any gene: 13. The CDR3, as DNA: TGTGCCACCAGCAGAGATCGGGGACAGGCCTGGGTACCTGAGCAGTTCTTC. It yields the protein CATSRDRGQAWVPEQFF.

V gene TRBV5-4 combines with J gene TRBJ2-4, with TRBD2 matching 9 bases. The CDR3 loop spans 16 amino acids. The germline V gene encodes CDR1 SGHNT and CDR2 YYREEE (reference sequence). Trimming at V came to 4 bases and at J to 5 bases, leaving 10 bases not matched to a gene. The CDR3 is CASSTSPRLAENIQYF. The CDR3 DNA sequence: TGTGCCAGCAGCACCTCCCCACGACTAGCGGAAAACATTCAGTACTTC.

The J gene is TRBJ2-7, the V gene TRBV28; possibly TRBD2 for D (7 bases). Trimming cost V 5 bases and J 2 bases, with 19 bases left between them. Per germline, CDR1 MDHEN and CDR2 SYDVKM. The CDR3 has 16 residues. CDR3 region: CASSPWGRGGTYEQYF. As DNA, the CDR3 is TGTGCCAGCAGTCCTTGGGGGAGGGGGGGAACCTACGAGCAGTACTTC.

The rearrangement uses TRBV7-9 and TRBJ1-4, with TRBD1 identical over 11 bases. With 1 base clipped from V and 9 bases from J, the junction kept 4 bases outside the gene matches. Germline loops: CDR1 SEHNR, CDR2 FQNEAQ (reference sequence). The CDR3 covers 15 residues. The CDR3 here is CASSLGTGGPQKLFF. The CDR3 bases are TGTGCCAGCAGCTTAGGGACAGGGGGCCCCCAAAAACTGTTTTTT.

The chain employs TRBV5-1 and TRBJ2-3, with no clear D. CDR1 SGHRS and CDR2 YFSETQ come from the germline V gene. The V and J ends lost 4 bases and 0 bases respectively, with 15 bases between them. The CDR3 consists of 16 residues. CDR3 coding DNA: TGCGCCAGCAGCCCACCTACAGCCTCTAGCACAGATACGCAGTATTTT. This translates into CASSPPTASSTDTQYF.

V gene TRBV5-1 combines with J gene TRBJ1-3, with TRBD1 matching 9 bases. V dropped 4 bases and J dropped 0; count of bases not matched to a gene: 8. Germline assignment: CDR1 SGHRS and CDR2 YFSETQ. The CDR3 spans 17 residues. CDR3 amino acids: CASSGGQGSSSGNTIYF. CDR3 bases: TGCGCCAGCAGCGGGGGACAGGGAAGCTCCTCTGGAAACACCATATATTTT.

The chain combines TRBV5-1 with TRBJ2-1; 8 bases map to TRBD2. Germline loops: CDR1 SGHRS, CDR2 YFSETQ. The ends lost 5 bases at V and 8 bases at J; junction bases unmatched: 12. This CDR3 is built from 15 residues. In nucleotides, the CDR3 is TGCGCCAGCAGTAGGTTACGGGAGGGCCTAGATGAGCAGTTCTTC. It encodes CASSRLREGLDEQFF.

This clone was seen more than once but under ten times. The V call is TRBV7-2, the J call TRBJ2-5, with D uncertain. The CDR3 spans 13 residues. Germline-derived CDR1 and CDR2 are SGHTA and FQGNSA. Trimming took 0 bases from V and 5 from J, leaving 7 bases between them. The CDR3 coding sequence is TGTGCCAGCAGCTTAGCCCTTCGGGAGACCCAGTACTTC. Residues: CASSLALRETQYF.

The rearrangement uses TRBV13 and TRBJ2-1, with 9 bases that match TRBD1. Per the germline V gene, CDR1 is PRHDT and CDR2 is FYEKMQ (reference sequence). The junction had 5 bases not matched to a gene; V was cut back by 2 bases and J by 6 bases. The CDR3 is 15 residues long. The CDR3 sequence is CASSLSRQGVNEQFF. In DNA form, the CDR3 reads TGTGCCAGCAGCTTATCGCGACAGGGGGTCAATGAGCAGTTCTTC. Supplemented by reference TRBV13 and TRBJ2-1, the full variable domain reads AAGVIQSPRHLIKEKRETATLKCYPIPRHDTVYWYQQGPGQDPQFLISFYEKMQSDKGSIPDRFSAQQFSDYHSELNMSSLELGDSALYFCASSLSRQGVNEQFFGPGTRLTVL.

The sample holds a few counts of this clone. The chain joins TRBV3-1 (or the pseudogene TRBV3-2) to TRBJ2-1; 7 nucleotides match TRBD2. V dropped 4 bases and J dropped 9; count of bases not matched to a gene: 21. Germline V CDR1 and CDR2: LGHDT, YNNKEL (reference sequence). The CDR3 runs to 18 residues. Here the CDR3 reads CASSRVWGRAGLIGEQFF. The CDR3 DNA reads TGTGCCAGCAGCCGGGTGTGGGGGAGGGCGGGTTTGATAGGTGAGCAGTTCTTC.

The chain employs TRBV20-1 and TRBJ1-6; TRBD1 matches 7 bases. The CDR3 is 11 residues long. V was pared by 1 base and J by 18 bases, with 6 bases of the junction left unmatched. Germline CDR1 reads DFQATT; CDR2 reads SNEGSKA (reference sequence). The CDR3 DNA reads as TGCAGTGCTAGAGCCCGGGACAGCCCCCACTTT. Residues: CSARARDSPHF.

A note on this clone: One end of the junction is discordant with germline, which a read error may explain. Within the sample, other DNA sequences also encode this same CDR3. The chain uses TRBV28 and TRBJ2-1; 8 bases are a match to TRBD2. CDR1 and CDR2 (germline): MDHEN, SYDVKM. The CDR3 has 15 amino acids. The CDR3 DNA sequence: TGTGCCAGCAGTTTATCGGGTAGCGGGAACAATGAGCAATTCTTC. It translates to CASSLSGSGNNEQFF. Using reference TRBV28 and TRBJ2-1 for the parts outside the CDR3, the full variable domain is DVKVTQSSRYLVKRTGEKVFLECVQDMDHENMFWYRQDPGLGLRLIYFSYDVKMKEKGDIPEGYSVSREKKERFSLILESASTNQTSMYLCASSLSGSGNNEQFFGPGTRLTVL.